These 26 T cell receptor beta chains were sequenced from one sample in a study of tissue T cells after allogeneic stem cell transplantation. Profiled with immunoSEQ multiplex PCR; TCRdb holds only in-frame clones, not every one. This sample has roughly 3,500 clones, with 50% to 60% found just once. The source was tissue from the ileum, collected at autopsy. All receptors derive from a male donor older than 55 with lung cancer.

The chain links TRBV3-1 (or the pseudogene TRBV3-2) to TRBJ2-1; a possible D gene is TRBD2 (7 bases). Germline CDR1 is LGHDT and CDR2 is YNNKEL (reference sequence). Deletions cut 1 base from V and 8 bases from J, with 15 bases between. The CDR3 has 15 amino acids. The CDR3 region has the DNA TGTGCCAGCAGCCAAGCCCGGGGGGCCATCTATGAGCAGTTCTTC. It codes for CASSQARGAIYEQFF.

This clone was counted once. V and J are TRBV5-1 and TRBJ2-5, with D possibly being TRBD1 (6 bases). The CDR3 is 15 residues long. Trimming left V 1 base short and J 2 bases short, with 12 bases between. Germline values: CDR1 SGHRS, CDR2 YFSETQ. DNA of the CDR3: TGCGCCAGCAGCTTGAGATTAACAGGGCAAGAGACCCAGTACTTC. Protein product: CASSLRLTGQETQYF. Combining the CDR3 with reference TRBV5-1 and TRBJ2-5 gives the whole variable domain KAGVTQTPRYLIKTRGQQVTLSCSPISGHRSVSWYQQTPGQGLQFLFEYFSETQRNKGNFPGRFSGRQFSNSRSEMNVSTLELGDSALYLCASSLRLTGQETQYFGPGTRLLVL.

The CDR3 bases are TGTGCCAGCAGCTTAAGCACCCTAGCCAAAAACATTCAGTACTTC. This translates into CASSLSTLAKNIQYF. The J gene is TRBJ2-4, the V gene TRBV7-2; no firm D call. CDR3 length: 15 residues. Germline V gives CDR1 SGHTA, CDR2 FQGNSA. Trimming left V 2 bases short and J 0 bases short, with 8 bases between.

The chain couples TRBV20-1 to TRBJ1-1; no reliable D call. CDR1 is DFQATT and CDR2 is SNEGSKA in the germline V gene (reference sequence). The CDR3 sequence is 10 residues long. The V gene lost 6 bases and the J gene lost 6 bases, with 8 bases spanning the gap. CDR3 DNA sequence: TGCAGTGCCGGTCCCGCTGAAGCTTTCTTT. Amino acids: CSAGPAEAFF.

This clone was seen once. The V call is TRBV19, the J call TRBJ2-2, with D perhaps matching TRBD2 (5 bases). The V end lost 7 bases, the J end lost 2 bases, and 11 bases lay between the germline ends. The CDR3 is 14 residues long. Per germline, CDR1 LNHDA and CDR2 SQIVND (reference sequence). The CDR3 sequence is CASKTEDNTGELFF. CDR3 bases: TGTGCCAGTAAGACGGAGGACAACACCGGGGAGCTGTTTTTT. The whole variable domain, remainder taken from reference TRBV19 and TRBJ2-2, is DGGITQSPKYLFRKEGQNVTLSCEQNLNHDAMYWYRQDPGQGLRLIYYSQIVNDFQKGDIAEGYSVSREKKESFPLTVTSAQKNPTAFYLCASKTEDNTGELFFGEGSRLTVL.

This chain links TRBV28 with TRBJ1-1; D uncertain. The ends were cut back, 10 bases at V and 1 base at J, with 16 bases in the middle. Germline CDR1 MDHEN, CDR2 SYDVKM. The length of the CDR3 is 14 residues. The CDR3 DNA reads TGTGCCACCCGACCTTGGCAGAGGAACACTGAAGCTTTCTTT. Translating gives CATRPWQRNTEAFF.

CDR3 in DNA: TGTGCCAGCAGCCGGGGGGGGATGGAGACCCAGTACTTC. Translation gives CASSRGGMETQYF. This chain connects TRBV28 to TRBJ2-5; 8 positions agree with TRBD2. Trimming removed 6 bases from V and 5 bases from J; junction bases left unmatched: 5. Germline V gene lookup returns CDR1 MDHEN and CDR2 SYDVKM. The CDR3 sequence is 13 residues long.

To note about this clone: The sample contains more than one DNA sequence encoding this CDR3. The CDR3 DNA reads as TGCGCCAGCAGCTTTGGCGGTGAGGGCACTGAAGCTTTCTTT. Protein sequence: CASSFGGEGTEAFF. The chain has TRBV5-1 and TRBJ1-1; D unresolved. CDR3 length: 14 residues. Trimming shortened V by 2 bases and J by 4 bases, and 12 bases separated the two germline ends. The germline V gene has CDR1 SGHRS and CDR2 YFSETQ.

Notes on this clone: Additional DNA sequences in this sample encode the identical CDR3. This sequence joins TRBV7-2 and TRBJ1-2; a weak D match, TRBD1 (6 bases). Trimming stripped 1 base from V and 6 bases from J, with 12 bases between. This CDR3 spans 14 amino acids. CDR1 is SGHTA and CDR2 is FQGNSA in the germline V gene. This CDR3 reads CASSLVGSGDGYTF. The CDR3 DNA is TGTGCCAGCAGCTTAGTCGGGTCAGGGGATGGCTACACCTTC.

The chain links TRBV6-4 to TRBJ2-1, with a weak D call TRBD1 (5 bases). The V gene's germline CDR1 is MRHNA and CDR2 SNTAGT. Trimming cost V 4 bases and J 0 bases, with 13 bases left between them. This CDR3 has 16 residues. CDR3 sequence reads: CASSVVGHSSYNEQFF. Here the CDR3 DNA reads TGTGCCAGCAGTGTAGTTGGACACAGCTCCTACAATGAGCAGTTCTTC.

This clone was seen a handful of times. The CDR3 sequence is CASSLGRGVIVYEQYF. CDR3 bases: TGTGCCAGCAGCTTAGGACGAGGGGTTATAGTTTACGAGCAGTACTTC. This chain uses TRBV7-9 with TRBJ2-7; D tentatively reads TRBD1 or TRBD2 (5 bases each). From germline, CDR1 is SEHNR and CDR2 FQNEAQ (reference sequence). The CDR3 is 16 amino acids. Trimming stripped 1 base from V and 4 bases from J, with 17 bases between.

The chain employs TRBV30 and TRBJ1-1; no firm D call. Per germline, CDR1 GTSNPN and CDR2 SVGIG (reference sequence). V was clipped by 4 bases and J by 0 bases, with 12 bases between them. CDR3 length: 14 residues. In DNA form, the CDR3 reads TGTGCCTGGAAACTCCTGGCCATGAACACTGAAGCTTTCTTT. As protein: CAWKLLAMNTEAFF.

As to this clone: This may be a read error, as it is one base from a much larger clone. In the same sample, other DNA sequences code for this CDR3. This chain links TRBV10-2 with TRBJ2-2; D is possibly TRBD1 (5 bases). Trimming took off 4 bases at V and 3 bases at J, with 6 bases between the two ends. The CDR3 contains 13 residues. Germline V gene lookup returns CDR1 WSHSY and CDR2 SAAADI. This CDR3 is CASSGQYTGELFF. The CDR3 nucleotides read TGCGCCAGCAGTGGACAGTACACCGGGGAGCTGTTTTTT.

This clone was seen only once. V gene TRBV3-1 (or the pseudogene TRBV3-2) combines with J gene TRBJ2-1; a weak D match, TRBD2 (5 bases). Germline V gene lookup returns CDR1 LGHDT and CDR2 YNNKEL (reference sequence). Trimming removed 3 bases at V and 5 bases at J, with 14 bases between. The CDR3 extends over 15 amino acids. CDR3 in amino acids: CASSHPGVDNNEQFF. For the CDR3, the DNA is TGTGCCAGCAGCCATCCCGGGGTTGACAACAATGAGCAGTTCTTC.

The rearrangement uses TRBV14 and TRBJ2-3, with 11 bases aligning to TRBD2. CDR1 is SGHDN, CDR2 FVKESK, per germline. With 0 bases clipped from V and 4 bases from J, the junction kept 12 bases outside the gene matches. The CDR3 runs to 19 residues. DNA for the CDR3: TGTGCCAGCAGCCAAGAGAGGCTAGCGGGGGGTACCTTCCCAGATACGCAGTATTTT. Protein product: CASSQERLAGGTFPDTQYF. The full variable domain, completed using reference TRBV14 and TRBJ2-3, is EAGVTQFPSHSVIEKGQTVTLRCDPISGHDNLYWYRRVMGKEIKFLLHFVKESKQDESGMPNNRFLAERTGGTYSTLKVQPAELEDSGVYFCASSQERLAGGTFPDTQYFGPGTRLTVL.

This clone was found a few times. The chain links TRBV19 to TRBJ1-4; D gene uncertain. The length of the CDR3 is 13 residues. V was clipped by 3 bases and J by 7 bases, with 9 bases between them. Per the germline V gene, CDR1 is LNHDA and CDR2 is SQIVND (reference sequence). The CDR3 DNA sequence: TGTGCCAGTAGTATTGAACGGGGTGAAAAACTGTTTTTT. This translates into CASSIERGEKLFF.

The chain has TRBV7-2 and TRBJ1-1; no clear D gene. The CDR3 covers 14 residues. Germline V gene sequence: CDR1 SGHTA, CDR2 FQGNSA. Trimming pared 2 bases from V and 1 base from J, leaving 8 bases between. The CDR3 protein is CASSLFITNTEAFF. As DNA, the CDR3 is TGTGCCAGCAGCTTATTCATTACGAACACTGAAGCTTTCTTT.

This clone was counted only a few times. The J gene is TRBJ2-5, the V gene TRBV9; the D is unclear. Germline V gives CDR1 SGDLS, CDR2 YYNGEE. The V end lost 4 bases, the J end lost 5 bases, and 21 bases lay between the germline ends. This CDR3 comprises 16 residues. This chain's CDR3 is CASSPQRDIGWETQYF. The CDR3 DNA reads TGTGCCAGCAGCCCTCAACGAGACATCGGGTGGGAGACCCAGTACTTC.

A few counts support this clone. The chain is built from TRBV2 and TRBJ1-5; D remains ambiguous. The CDR3 runs to 18 residues. Trimming left V 4 bases short and J 5 bases short, with 24 bases between. CDR1 SNHLY and CDR2 FYNNEI come from the germline V gene. The CDR3 loop is CASSVKAGQRFNDQPQHF. DNA of the CDR3: TGTGCCAGCAGTGTGAAGGCAGGCCAAAGGTTTAACGATCAGCCCCAGCATTTT.

This rearrangement joins TRBV5-1 to TRBJ2-2, with D perhaps assigned TRBD1 or TRBD2 (5 bases each). V was trimmed by 3 bases and J by 0 bases, leaving 12 bases between them. CDR3 length equals 16 residues. The germline V gene encodes CDR1 SGHRS and CDR2 YFSETQ. The CDR3 bases are TGCGCCAGCAGCTCCGGGGCGACCTCGAACACCGGGGAGCTGTTTTTT. Its protein is CASSSGATSNTGELFF.

The rearrangement joins TRBV7-2 to TRBJ2-7; D perhaps matches TRBD2 (5 bases). CDR3 length: 11 amino acids. The germline V and J ends were trimmed by 6 bases and 6 bases, with 9 bases remaining between them. Germline assignment: CDR1 SGHTA and CDR2 FQGNSA. This CDR3 is CASREEGEQYF. CDR3 nucleotides: TGTGCCAGCAGGGAGGAAGGCGAGCAGTACTTC. Filled out from reference TRBV7-2 and TRBJ2-7, the complete variable domain reads GAGVSQSPSNKVTEKGKDVELRCDPISGHTALYWYRQSLGQGLEFLIYFQGNSAPDKSGLPSDRFSAERTGGSVSTLTIQRTQQEDSAVYLCASREEGEQYFGPGTRLTVT.

The rearrangement uses TRBV11-2 and TRBJ2-3; 15 nucleotides match TRBD2. Per the germline V gene, CDR1 is SGHAT and CDR2 is FQNNGV. The length of the CDR3 is 17 residues. V lost 5 bases to trimming and J lost 2 bases; unmatched junction nucleotides: 5. For the CDR3, the DNA is TGTGCCAGCAGCCCCCGGACTAGCGGGGGGGCCACAGATACGCAGTATTTT. Protein product: CASSPRTSGGATDTQYF.

The J gene is TRBJ2-5, the V gene TRBV19; tentatively, D is TRBD2 (5 bases). Trimming stripped 7 bases from V and 5 bases from J, with 17 bases between. This CDR3 has 14 amino acids. In germline, CDR1 is LNHDA, CDR2 SQIVND (reference sequence). The CDR3 coding sequence is TGTGCCAGTAAAGGGTGGCGGGCCGGGGAGACCCAGTACTTC. It yields the protein CASKGWRAGETQYF. The full variable domain, in which reference TRBV19 and TRBJ2-5 provide the parts outside the CDR3, is DGGITQSPKYLFRKEGQNVTLSCEQNLNHDAMYWYRQDPGQGLRLIYYSQIVNDFQKGDIAEGYSVSREKKESFPLTVTSAQKNPTAFYLCASKGWRAGETQYFGPGTRLLVL.

This chain connects TRBV7-8 to TRBJ1-2, with D hard to call. The CDR3 length is 12 residues. Trimming shortened V by 5 bases and J by 8 bases, and 12 bases separated the two germline ends. Germline CDR1 and CDR2: SGHVS and FQNEAQ. Written as DNA, the CDR3 is TGTGCCAGCAGCCCAGAGTGGGGAGGCTACACCTTC. This gives the protein CASSPEWGGYTF. The complete variable domain, with remaining parts taken from reference TRBV7-8 and TRBJ1-2, reads GAGVSQSPRYKVAKRGQDVALRCDPISGHVSLFWYQQALGQGPEFLTYFQNEAQLDKSGLPSDRFFAERPEGSVSTLKIQRTQQEDSAVYLCASSPEWGGYTFGSGTRLTVV.

This clone was counted a few times. Here the CDR3 reads CASSLVTGRDGYTF. The CDR3 nucleotides are TGTGCCAGCAGCTTGGTTACAGGGAGGGATGGCTACACCTTC. The rearrangement joins TRBV5-6 to TRBJ1-2; D is perhaps TRBD1 (6 bases). Trimming shortened V by 0 bases and J by 6 bases, and 12 bases separated the two germline ends. Per germline, CDR1 SGHDT and CDR2 YYEEEE. The CDR3 extends over 14 amino acids.

The chain links TRBV4-2 to TRBJ2-7; TRBD2 aligns across 10 bases. Germline V gives CDR1 LGHNA, CDR2 YNFKEQ. Losses at the gene ends were 0 bases for V and 3 bases for J; bases not matched to a gene: 5. The CDR3 sequence is 16 residues long. Written as DNA, the CDR3 is TGTGCCAGCAGCCAAGATTTGGCTAGCGGGAGCTACGAGCAGTACTTC. Its translation is CASSQDLASGSYEQYF.